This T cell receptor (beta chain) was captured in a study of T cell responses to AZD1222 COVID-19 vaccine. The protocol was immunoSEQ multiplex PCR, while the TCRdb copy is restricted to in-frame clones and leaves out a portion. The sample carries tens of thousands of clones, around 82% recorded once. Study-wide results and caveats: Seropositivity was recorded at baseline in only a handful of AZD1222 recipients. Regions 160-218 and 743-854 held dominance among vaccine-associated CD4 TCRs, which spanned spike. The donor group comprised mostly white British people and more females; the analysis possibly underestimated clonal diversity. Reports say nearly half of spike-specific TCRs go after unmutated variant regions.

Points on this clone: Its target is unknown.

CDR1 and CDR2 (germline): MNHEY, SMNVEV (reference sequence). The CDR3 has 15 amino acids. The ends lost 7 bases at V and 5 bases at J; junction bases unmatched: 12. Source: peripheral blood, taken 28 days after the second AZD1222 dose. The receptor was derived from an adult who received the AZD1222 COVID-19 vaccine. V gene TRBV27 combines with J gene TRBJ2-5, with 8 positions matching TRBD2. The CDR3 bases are TGTGCCAGCAAGGGTAGCGGGGCCGCGGTTGAGACCCAGTACTTC. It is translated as CASKGSGAAVETQYF.